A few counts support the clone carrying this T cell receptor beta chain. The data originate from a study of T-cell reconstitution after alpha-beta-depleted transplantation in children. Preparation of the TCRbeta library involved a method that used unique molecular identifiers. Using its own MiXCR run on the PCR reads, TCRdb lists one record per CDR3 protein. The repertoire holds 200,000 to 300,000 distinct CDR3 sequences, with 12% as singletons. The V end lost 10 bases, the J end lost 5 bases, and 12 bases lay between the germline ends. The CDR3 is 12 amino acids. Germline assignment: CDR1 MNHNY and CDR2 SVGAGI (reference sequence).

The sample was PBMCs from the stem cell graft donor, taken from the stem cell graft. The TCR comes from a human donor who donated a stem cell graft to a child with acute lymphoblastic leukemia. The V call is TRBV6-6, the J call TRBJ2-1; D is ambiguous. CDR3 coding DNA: TGTGCCACCCGAGAAGGGCACAATGAGCAGTTCTTC. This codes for CATREGHNEQFF.